The 10 T cell receptor beta chains listed next were all sequenced from one sample in a study of human T cells and chemical hapten exposure. As to time point: patch test 2, 6 weeks after DPC sensitization. Treatment indicated: therapeutic diphenylcyclopropenone sensitization with weekly scalp DPC. TCRdb passed the RACE reads through MiXCR, listing each CDR3 protein once. Of approximately 97,000 distinct CDR3 sequences listed, over 9.5% were seen once; the top ten hold approximately 3.4%. The sample here was whole blood, taken in connection with sensitization to the hapten diphenylcyclopropenone (DPC). These receptors came from a woman in her thirties or forties with alopecia areata. Some clones in this sample may be carry-over from other donors' samples.

This clonotype has at least ten counts. The chain recombines TRBV6-4 with TRBJ2-3; TRBD2 is a possible D gene (6 bases). V lost 2 bases and J lost 6, with 15 bases in between. CDR1 MRHNA and CDR2 SNTAGT come from the germline V gene. The CDR3 consists of 15 residues. For the CDR3, the DNA is TGTGCCAGCAGTGACGGCGGGGCCTCCCCCGATACGCAGTATTTT. Translated: CASSDGGASPDTQYF.

The V gene is TRBV2, the J gene TRBJ1-1; maybe TRBD1 (5 bases). The CDR3 covers 14 residues. Germline values: CDR1 SNHLY, CDR2 FYNNEI. Trimming removed 3 bases from V and 4 bases from J, with 12 bases in between. The CDR3 protein is CASSDPTGITEAFF. The CDR3 region has the DNA TGTGCCAGCAGTGATCCCACAGGAATCACTGAAGCTTTCTTT.

J is TRBJ2-7 and V is TRBV6-1, with a weak D call TRBD1 (5 bases). Germline CDR1 MNHNS, CDR2 SASEGT. This CDR3 contains 13 residues. Trimming removed 4 bases from V and 3 bases from J, with 10 bases in between. The CDR3 sequence: CASSAQGSYEQYF. Here the CDR3 DNA reads TGTGCCAGCAGTGCGCAGGGAAGCTACGAGCAGTACTTC.

Notes on this clonotype: One base away lies a much larger clone, so this may be a sequencing read error. This chain uses TRBV6-5 with TRBJ1-6, with TRBD1 identical over 8 bases. The CDR3 runs to 14 residues. The germline V gene has CDR1 MNHEY and CDR2 SVGAGI. Losses at the gene ends were 5 bases for V and 9 bases for J; bases not matched to a gene: 6. The CDR3 region is CASSTGQGFSPLHF. As DNA, the CDR3 is TGTGCCAGCAGTACCGGACAGGGCTTTTCACCCCTCCACTTT.

The chain is built from TRBV19 and TRBJ2-7; D is unresolved. From germline, CDR1 is LNHDA and CDR2 SQIVND (reference sequence). The V gene lost 0 bases and the J gene lost 0 bases, with 6 bases spanning the gap. This CDR3 region has 14 residues. The CDR3 spells CASSIDGSSYEQYF. Written as DNA, the CDR3 is TGTGCCAGTAGTATAGACGGAAGCTCCTACGAGCAGTACTTC.

This clonotype was seen repeatedly, ten times or more. V and J are TRBV14 and TRBJ1-1, with D possibly matching TRBD1 (5 bases). V was trimmed by 2 bases and J by 5 bases, leaving 9 bases between them. Germline V lookup: CDR1 SGHDN, CDR2 FVKESK. This CDR3 contains 13 residues. CDR3 coding DNA: TGTGCCAGCAGCCAATGGGCAGGGACTGAAGCTTTCTTT. It specifies CASSQWAGTEAFF.

The chain links TRBV3-1 to TRBJ2-2, with 9 bases lining up with TRBD2. CDR1 is LGHDT and CDR2 is YNNKEL in the germline V gene (reference sequence). Germline trimming cut 1 base from V and 4 bases from J; bases unmatched to any gene: 4. The CDR3 extends over 16 amino acids. CDR3 loop: CASSQAAGGSTGELFF. The CDR3 DNA follows: TGTGCCAGCAGCCAAGCGGCGGGGGGGAGCACCGGGGAGCTGTTTTTT.

The table lists this clonotype with a few counts. This chain joins TRBV5-1 and TRBJ2-2; no reliable D call. The CDR3 totals 13 residues. The germline CDR1 and CDR2 sequences are SGHRS and YFSETQ. The ends were cut back, 1 base at V and 5 bases at J, with 6 bases in the middle. The CDR3 region has the DNA TGCGCCAGCAGCTTGATCGTAACCGGGGAGCTGTTTTTT. Residues: CASSLIVTGELFF.

The rearrangement links TRBV7-2 to TRBJ2-7, with 7 bases matching TRBD2. Germline V lookup: CDR1 SGHTA, CDR2 FQGNSA. The junction had 8 bases not matched to a gene; V was cut back by 3 bases and J by 0 bases. The CDR3 totals 16 residues. The CDR3 sequence is CASSFRGSGFSYEQYF. DNA for the CDR3: TGTGCCAGCAGCTTCCGAGGTAGCGGGTTCTCCTACGAGCAGTACTTC. Full variable domain (missing parts from reference TRBV7-2 and TRBJ2-7): GAGVSQSPSNKVTEKGKDVELRCDPISGHTALYWYRQSLGQGLEFLIYFQGNSAPDKSGLPSDRFSAERTGGSVSTLTIQRTQQEDSAVYLCASSFRGSGFSYEQYFGPGTRLTVT.

This clonotype was recorded many times. The rearrangement uses TRBV9 and TRBJ1-1; D unclear. The CDR3 has 14 residues. Germline CDR1 SGDLS, CDR2 YYNGEE. V shed 4 bases and J shed 1 base, with 11 bases lying between them. This chain's CDR3 is CASSPVRTNTEAFF. CDR3 DNA sequence: TGTGCCAGCAGCCCCGTGCGGACGAACACTGAAGCTTTCTTT.